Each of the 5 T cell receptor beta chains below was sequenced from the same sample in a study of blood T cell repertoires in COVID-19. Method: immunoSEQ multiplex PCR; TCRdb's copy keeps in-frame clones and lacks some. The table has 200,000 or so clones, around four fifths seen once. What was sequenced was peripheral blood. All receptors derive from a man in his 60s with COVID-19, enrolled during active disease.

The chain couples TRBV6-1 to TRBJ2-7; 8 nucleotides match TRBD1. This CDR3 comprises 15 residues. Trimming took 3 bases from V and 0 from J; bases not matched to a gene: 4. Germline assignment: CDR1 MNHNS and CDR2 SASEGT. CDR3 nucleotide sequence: TGTGCCAGCAGTGAGACAGGGGTTATCTCCTACGAGCAGTACTTC. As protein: CASSETGVISYEQYF.

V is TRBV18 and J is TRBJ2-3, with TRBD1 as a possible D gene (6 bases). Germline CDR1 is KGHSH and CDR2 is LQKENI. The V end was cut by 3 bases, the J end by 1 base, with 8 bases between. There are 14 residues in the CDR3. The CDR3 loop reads CASSPAGGTDTQYF. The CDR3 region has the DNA TGTGCCAGCTCACCCGCAGGGGGCACAGATACGCAGTATTTT.

The CDR3, as DNA: TGTGCCAGTAGTATCGCGGGGACTAGCGGGAGGGCCAGCGATTTCGAGCAGTACTTC. Encoded protein: CASSIAGTSGRASDFEQYF. The rearrangement uses TRBV19 and TRBJ2-7, with TRBD2 matching over 16 bases. CDR1 is LNHDA, CDR2 SQIVND, per germline (reference sequence). V was clipped by 3 bases and J by 6 bases; unmatched bases: 14. This CDR3 contains 19 residues.

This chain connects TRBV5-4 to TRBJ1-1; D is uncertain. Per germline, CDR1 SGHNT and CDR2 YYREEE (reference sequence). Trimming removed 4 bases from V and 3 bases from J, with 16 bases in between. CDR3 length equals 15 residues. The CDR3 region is CASSPTTGWDTEAFF. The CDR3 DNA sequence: TGTGCCAGCAGCCCCACAACGGGTTGGGACACTGAAGCTTTCTTT.

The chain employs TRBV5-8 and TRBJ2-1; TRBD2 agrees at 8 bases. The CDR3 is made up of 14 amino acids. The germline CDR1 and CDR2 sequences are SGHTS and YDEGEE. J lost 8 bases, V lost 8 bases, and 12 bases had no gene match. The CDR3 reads CASIPGLAAHEQFF. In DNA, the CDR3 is TGTGCCAGTATACCCGGACTAGCCGCCCATGAGCAGTTCTTC.